The entry below describes one T cell receptor beta chain. This record comes from a study of patients and donors after allogeneic stem cell transplantation. Trimming took off 1 base at V and 2 bases at J, with 11 bases between the two ends. The germline V gene has CDR1 MNHNS and CDR2 SASEGT. The CDR3 has 15 amino acids. TCRdb re-called the RT-PCR reads through MiXCR, storing one row per CDR3 protein. The table has over 200,000 distinct CDR3 sequences, around two fifths seen once. Sequencing was carried out using blood, either unsorted or a sorted T cell fraction (not recorded which). The receptor comes from a human donor who was either an allogeneic HSCT recipient or a stem cell or donor lymphocyte infusion donor (not recorded which). It is not recorded whose cells these are; they may come from a transplant donor. The V gene is TRBV6-1, the J gene TRBJ1-1; D may be TRBD1 (5 bases). The CDR3 DNA follows: TGTGCCAGCAGTGAAGAGGAGGGGAGTAACACTGAAGCTTTCTTT. Its protein product is CASSEEEGSNTEAFF.